This T cell receptor (beta chain) was identified in a study of tumor-infiltrating lymphocytes in primary liver carcinoma. Study-wide background: Productive TCRbeta read counts per sample ran from roughly 3.5 to 7 million and were similar across tissue types. Whole-study results and caveats: Lower overlap was observed for tumor-adjacent and tumor-blood pairs relative to tumor region pairs. Only about 8-24% of top clones spanned all five tumor regions.

Total RNA (around 510 ng) served as template for TCR beta cDNA synthesis primed by a constant-region primer. Amplification in three nested multiplex PCR rounds with slightly modified ARM-PCR gave rise to TCR beta libraries. Rounds one and two of PCR, each of roughly 10 cycles, were primed with TRBV1-TRBV30 forward primers and a C-beta reverse primer. TCRdb reprocessed the multiplex PCR reads with MiXCR, giving one entry per CDR3 protein. The sample lists approximately 100,000 distinct CDR3 sequences, around 66% seen once, with approximately 12% in the top ten. Points on this clonotype: What it binds is not known.

Unsorted bulk tissue, roughly 20-33 mg of it, served as the source for co-extraction of RNA and DNA. Collection of samples drew on five separate regions of each tumor. The germline V gene has CDR1 MNHNS and CDR2 SASEGT. This CDR3 region has 16 residues. The chain has TRBV6-1 and TRBJ2-1, with D possibly matching TRBD2 (6 bases). The sequence was obtained from an older woman with primary liver carcinoma and hepatitis B virus infection. The sample taken for sequencing was liver tumor tissue from sampling region 2. The sample's subset: tumor region T2, inferior pole. Here the CDR3 DNA reads TGTACTAGCAGTGAAACGGCCCGGGAACCCTACAATGAGCAGTTCTTC. This sequence encodes CTSSETAREPYNEQFF.